These T cell receptor beta chains were read from a single sample in a study of T cells in localized non-small cell lung cancer. The table came from immunoSEQ multiplex PCR; TCRdb's copy has only in-frame clones and leaves some out. The sample records over 9,500 clones, around 30% being singletons. The sample consisted of lung tumor tissue, taken before any cancer treatment. The source is a man between 35 and 75 years old with stage I lung adenocarcinoma. CDR3s include the opening cysteine and the closing phenylalanine or tryptophan. The D gene is left open where the match is weak. Size values are once, few and many counts, or a class for expanded clones, and some rows have none.

d_gene: TRBD1; v_gene: TRBV19; j_gene: TRBJ1-6; abundance: .; CDR3aa: CASKDGQGANSPLHF; CDR3nt: TGTGCCAGTAAGGACGGGCAGGGGGCTAATTCACCCCTCCACTTT
d_gene: .; v_gene: TRBV29-1; j_gene: TRBJ2-1; abundance: .; CDR3aa: CSVDIGYNEQFF; CDR3nt: TGCAGCGTTGATATAGGGTACAATGAGCAGTTCTTC
d_gene: .; v_gene: TRBV4-1; j_gene: TRBJ1-5; abundance: few; CDR3aa: CASSLGTATSLSNQPQHF; CDR3nt: TGCGCCAGCAGCCTTGGGACCGCGACATCTCTGAGCAATCAGCCCCAGCATTTT
d_gene: TRBD1; v_gene: TRBV18; j_gene: TRBJ2-5; abundance: .; CDR3aa: CASSPRQGVETQYF; CDR3nt: TGTGCCAGCTCTCCAAGACAGGGGGTAGAGACCCAGTACTTC
d_gene: .; v_gene: TRBV14; j_gene: TRBJ2-7; abundance: .; CDR3aa: CASSQQGQRYEQYF; CDR3nt: TGTGCCAGCAGCCAGCAGGGGCAAAGATACGAGCAGTACTTC
d_gene: .; v_gene: TRBV11-3; j_gene: TRBJ2-7; abundance: .; CDR3aa: CASSQGGSSYEQYF; CDR3nt: TGTGCCAGCAGCCAAGGCGGAAGCTCCTACGAGCAGTACTTC
d_gene: .; v_gene: TRBV19; j_gene: TRBJ1-1; abundance: few; CDR3aa: CASTLRRGADEAFF; CDR3nt: TGTGCCAGTACCCTCCGGAGGGGGGCTGATGAAGCTTTCTTT
d_gene: .; v_gene: TRBV29-1; j_gene: TRBJ2-3; abundance: .; CDR3aa: CSAGEGGLRNTQYF; CDR3nt: TGCAGCGCCGGGGAGGGGGGGCTCCGGAATACGCAGTATTTT
d_gene: TRBD1; v_gene: TRBV6-7; j_gene: TRBJ1-2; abundance: few; CDR3aa: CASSEWDRGPNGYTF; CDR3nt: TGTGCCAGCAGTGAATGGGACAGGGGGCCGAATGGCTACACCTTC
d_gene: .; v_gene: TRBV9; j_gene: TRBJ1-1; abundance: few; CDR3aa: CASSLSGLLEDTEAFF; CDR3nt: TGTGCCAGCAGCTTAAGCGGTCTCCTGGAGGACACTGAAGCTTTCTTT
d_gene: .; v_gene: TRBV29-1; j_gene: TRBJ2-1; abundance: .; CDR3aa: CSVPGSASPHEQFF; CDR3nt: TGCAGCGTCCCGGGGAGCGCATCCCCACATGAGCAGTTCTTC
d_gene: TRBD1; v_gene: TRBV19; j_gene: TRBJ1-1; abundance: medium-sized; CDR3aa: CASSNSQGTGAEAFF; CDR3nt: TGTGCCAGTAGTAACTCACAGGGCACAGGGGCTGAAGCTTTCTTT
d_gene: .; v_gene: TRBV11-3; j_gene: TRBJ2-3; abundance: .; CDR3aa: CASSSGGSGDTQYF; CDR3nt: TGTGCCAGCAGCTCTGGTGGGAGTGGAGATACGCAGTATTTT
d_gene: .; v_gene: TRBV6-8; j_gene: TRBJ1-2; abundance: .; CDR3aa: CASSYRGSYYGYTF; CDR3nt: TGTGCCAGCAGTTATAGAGGGTCGTACTATGGCTACACCTTC
d_gene: .; v_gene: TRBV9; j_gene: TRBJ2-2; abundance: few; CDR3aa: CASSVEFGAGELFF; CDR3nt: TGTGCCAGCAGCGTAGAGTTCGGGGCCGGGGAGCTGTTTTTT
d_gene: .; v_gene: TRBV6-8; j_gene: TRBJ2-7; abundance: medium-sized; CDR3aa: CASSTRHLAGGEQYF; CDR3nt: TGTGCCAGCAGCACCCGCCACCTTGCGGGCGGCGAGCAGTACTTC
d_gene: .; v_gene: TRBV19; j_gene: TRBJ1-4; abundance: .; CDR3aa: CASSHPFSQIEKLFF; CDR3nt: TGTGCCAGTAGCCACCCTTTTAGCCAGATAGAAAAACTGTTTTTT
d_gene: TRBD1; v_gene: TRBV11-3; j_gene: TRBJ2-7; abundance: few; CDR3aa: CASSPGTGGDDEQYF; CDR3nt: TGTGCCAGCAGCCCCGGGACAGGGGGAGACGACGAGCAGTACTTC
d_gene: .; v_gene: TRBV11-3; j_gene: TRBJ1-1; abundance: .; CDR3aa: CASSLAGPVLTTEAFF; CDR3nt: TGTGCCAGCAGCTTGGCCGGGCCAGTTCTTACCACTGAAGCTTTCTTT
d_gene: .; v_gene: TRBV29-1; j_gene: TRBJ2-3; abundance: .; CDR3aa: CSVEGRRTGGWDTQYF; CDR3nt: TGCAGCGTTGAAGGTCGGCGGACGGGTGGGTGGGATACGCAGTATTTT
d_gene: TRBD1; v_gene: TRBV11-3; j_gene: TRBJ1-1; abundance: .; CDR3aa: CASSLTGGASREAFF; CDR3nt: TGTGCCAGCAGCTTAACAGGGGGCGCGTCGCGGGAAGCTTTCTTT